Below are 23 T cell receptor beta chains sequenced from a single sample in a study of T-cell memory formation after mild COVID-19. MiXCR, applied by TCRdb to the 5' RACE reads, yields one record per CDR3 protein. The sample shows approximately 270,000 distinct CDR3 sequences, around 16% of them seen only once. Sequencing was performed on PBMCs or a T cell subset sorted from them (not recorded which). These TCRs come from a man aged 18 to 29 who had mild COVID-19 (a few samples of this study predate the infection). Cell type and time point are not known.

This clonotype was detected a few times. The genes are TRBV12-5 and TRBJ1-5; D unresolved. V lost 5 bases and J lost 5, with 10 bases in between. Germline V gene lookup returns CDR1 LGHNT and CDR2 FRNRAP. The CDR3 spans 13 residues. This chain's CDR3 is CASGLTQYQPQHF. The DNA of the CDR3 is TGTGCTAGTGGTCTTACACAGTATCAGCCCCAGCATTTT. The variable domain in full, with the rest retrieved from reference TRBV12-5 and TRBJ1-5, is DARVTQTPRHKVTEMGQEVTMRCQPILGHNTVFWYRQTMMQGLELLAYFRNRAPLDDSGMPKDRFSAEMPDATLATLKIQPSEPRDSAVYFCASGLTQYQPQHFGDGTRLSIL.

This clonotype was observed a few times. The chain employs TRBV7-9 and TRBJ2-3; D tentatively reads TRBD1 or TRBD2 (5 bases each). Trimming took 5 bases from V and 5 from J, leaving 17 bases between them. Per germline, CDR1 SEHNR and CDR2 FQNEAQ (reference sequence). The CDR3 spans 15 residues. CDR3 nucleotide sequence: TGTGCCAGCAGCCTCGGGGACGGCGGGCGAGATACGCAGTATTTT. The encoded protein is CASSLGDGGRDTQYF.

The chain employs TRBV6-1 and TRBJ1-1; tentative D call: TRBD1 (6 bases). With 8 bases removed from V and 7 bases from J, the gap between germline ends came to 14 bases. The CDR3 runs to 12 residues. The V gene's germline CDR1 is MNHNS and CDR2 SASEGT. Here the CDR3 DNA reads TGTGCCAGCTTGGTGGGGGCTAATGAAGCTTTCTTT. Its translation: CASLVGANEAFF.

As concerns this clonotype: Germline is not matched at one junction end, which may reflect a read error. V is TRBV20-1 and J is TRBJ1-1; D is unresolved. This CDR3 has 15 residues. Germline V gives CDR1 DFQATT, CDR2 SNEGSKA (reference sequence). CDR3 bases: TGCAGTGCTAGCCGCCTCACAGAGATGAACCCTGAAGCTTTCTTT. Amino acids: CSASRLTEMNPEAFF.

The CDR3 bases are TGTGCCACCAGTGACCGTCACAGGGGGCGAGGGGAGCTGTTTTTT. It translates to CATSDRHRGRGELFF. The V call is TRBV24-1, the J call TRBJ2-2; TRBD1 agrees at 9 bases. This CDR3 spans 15 amino acids. The germline V gene has CDR1 KGHDR and CDR2 SFDVKD. V was pared by 4 bases and J by 8 bases, with 7 bases of the junction left unmatched.

The J gene is TRBJ1-4, the V gene TRBV6-1; weak D call: TRBD1 (6 bases). CDR3 length: 15 residues. Trimming stripped 4 bases from V and 8 bases from J, with 17 bases between. Germline assignment: CDR1 MNHNS and CDR2 SASEGT. CDR3 loop: CASSGEDSRREKLFF. Here the CDR3 DNA reads TGTGCCAGCAGTGGGGAGGACAGTCGGCGAGAAAAACTGTTTTTT.

This chain connects TRBV27 to TRBJ2-2; tentatively, D is TRBD2 (6 bases). This CDR3 is built from 14 residues. Germline assignment: CDR1 MNHEY and CDR2 SMNVEV (reference sequence). V lost 10 bases to trimming and J lost 0 bases, with 12 bases between them. The CDR3 is CATSPGANTGELFF. The DNA of the CDR3 is TGTGCCACTTCTCCGGGAGCGAACACCGGGGAGCTGTTTTTT.

This clonotype appeared a few times. This chain joins TRBV4-3 and TRBJ1-4; D not resolved. V was clipped by 1 base and J by 6 bases, with 24 bases between them. Germline assignment: CDR1 LGHNA and CDR2 YSLEER. The CDR3 sequence is 19 residues long. The DNA of the CDR3 is TGCGCCAGCAGCCAAGTGGCCCCTCTTACCGGGGATGGGGATGAAAAACTGTTTTTT. Amino acids: CASSQVAPLTGDGDEKLFF.

This clonotype has a handful of counts. The J gene is TRBJ2-1, the V gene TRBV4-3; 7 nucleotides align to TRBD1. The CDR3 is 16 residues long. V was clipped by 4 bases and J by 0 bases; unmatched bases: 6. Germline assignment: CDR1 LGHNA and CDR2 YSLEER. The CDR3: CASSRTRGSSYNEQFF. In DNA, the CDR3 is TGCGCCAGCAGCCGCACCAGGGGGAGCTCCTACAATGAGCAGTTCTTC.

The genes are TRBV6-5 and TRBJ2-4; possibly TRBD1 for D (6 bases). V dropped 9 bases and J dropped 0 bases, with 12 bases sitting between them. The CDR3 has 14 amino acids. From germline, CDR1 is MNHEY and CDR2 SVGAGI. The DNA of the CDR3 is TGTGCCAGAGGGACAAAACTAGCCAAAAACATTCAGTACTTC. It yields the protein CARGTKLAKNIQYF.

This chain uses TRBV20-1 with TRBJ2-1; 10 nucleotides match TRBD2. V was pared by 0 bases and J by 3 bases, with 5 bases of the junction left unmatched. Germline V gives CDR1 DFQATT, CDR2 SNEGSKA (reference sequence). The CDR3 runs 16 residues. CDR3 sequence reads: CSAREFLAGDYNEQFF. The DNA of the CDR3 is TGCAGTGCTAGAGAATTTCTAGCGGGGGACTACAATGAGCAGTTCTTC.

This clonotype was seen more than once but under ten times. The chain joins TRBV29-1 to TRBJ2-5, with 7 bases lining up with TRBD1. The CDR3 spans 14 residues. Germline CDR1 SQVTM, CDR2 ANQGSEA. With 1 base clipped from V and 5 bases from J, the junction kept 7 bases outside the gene matches. CDR3 in amino acids: CSVEATGRLETQYF. CDR3 nucleotide sequence: TGCAGCGTTGAAGCGACAGGGCGGTTGGAGACCCAGTACTTC.

A few counts support this clonotype. The chain recombines TRBV6-2 or TRBV6-3 with TRBJ1-5, with a weak D call TRBD1 (6 bases). The CDR3 sequence is 13 residues long. The V and J ends lost 7 bases and 2 bases respectively, with 9 bases between them. Germline CDR1 MNHEY, CDR2 SVGEGT. CDR3 DNA: TGTGCCAGCAACCGACAGGGCAATCAGCCCCAGCATTTT. This encodes CASNRQGNQPQHF.

J is TRBJ1-1 and V is TRBV20-1; a possible D gene is TRBD1 (6 bases). The germline V gene encodes CDR1 DFQATT and CDR2 SNEGSKA (reference sequence). The CDR3 covers 12 residues. V was trimmed by 1 base and J by 6 bases, leaving 9 bases between them. CDR3 loop: CSARVAGAEAFF. In DNA, the CDR3 is TGCAGTGCTAGAGTAGCAGGGGCTGAAGCTTTCTTT.

The gene calls are TRBV7-6 and TRBJ2-6, with TRBD1 identical over 7 bases. This CDR3 is built from 17 residues. From germline, CDR1 is SGHVS and CDR2 FNYEAQ. Trimming at V came to 0 bases and at J to 1 base, leaving 3 bases not matched to a gene. The CDR3 DNA sequence: TGTGCCAGCAGCTTAGCAGGGGGACAGTCTGGGGCCAACGTCCTGACTTTC. It encodes CASSLAGGQSGANVLTF.

This clonotype has more than one count but fewer than ten. This chain links TRBV9 with TRBJ2-3, with 15 bases lining up with TRBD2. The CDR3 has 17 residues. J gave up 4 bases and V 7 bases, and 10 bases lay outside the gene matches. Germline assignment: CDR1 SGDLS and CDR2 YYNGEE. The CDR3 spells CASGPGLAGGLADTQYF. CDR3 in DNA: TGTGCCAGCGGCCCGGGACTAGCGGGGGGTTTAGCAGATACGCAGTATTTT.

The genes are TRBV12-3 or TRBV12-4 and TRBJ1-6; TRBD1 might be the D (5 bases). The CDR3 contains 13 residues. V was pared by 3 bases and J by 10 bases, with 10 bases between. CDR3 DNA: TGTGCCAGCAGTTTTCGGGGGTGGTCACCCCTCCACTTT. Translating gives CASSFRGWSPLHF.

CDR3 sequence: CASSLRGLSNQPQHF. In DNA, the CDR3 is TGTGCCAGCAGTTTAAGAGGGTTGAGCAATCAGCCCCAGCATTTT. The chain recombines TRBV12-3 or TRBV12-4 with TRBJ1-5; D is ambiguous. V was pared by 2 bases and J by 1 base, with 9 bases between. The CDR3 runs 15 residues.

This clonotype showed up just a few times. The V call is TRBV4-1, the J call TRBJ1-1; 10 nucleotides align to TRBD1. The CDR3 has 18 amino acids. Trimming took 0 bases from V and 3 from J; bases not matched to a gene: 10. Germline CDR1 MGHRA, CDR2 YSYEKL. CDR3 loop: CASSQDATGGDLYTEAFF. The CDR3 nucleotides are TGCGCCAGCAGCCAAGATGCGACAGGGGGCGATTTGTACACTGAAGCTTTCTTT.

This clonotype turned up a few times. The chain couples TRBV7-3 to TRBJ1-1; 9 positions match TRBD1. Unmatched junction bases numbered 14, after V lost 5 bases and J lost 10 bases. This CDR3 has 15 amino acids. Germline V CDR1 and CDR2: SGHTA, FQGTGA. CDR3 bases: TGTGCCAGCAGCAGCGCAAATACAGGGGGCAGGGGAGCTTTCTTT. This gives the protein CASSSANTGGRGAFF.

The chain recombines TRBV12-3 or TRBV12-4 with TRBJ2-6; D might be TRBD2 (6 bases). V was pared by 6 bases and J by 0 bases, with 12 bases between. The CDR3 has 16 residues. CDR3 nucleotide sequence: TGTGCCAGCAGGGGGGAGGTTGGCTCTGGGGCCAACGTCCTGACTTTC. Translated, it gives CASRGEVGSGANVLTF.

This chain links TRBV18 with TRBJ2-3; tentatively, D is TRBD1 (6 bases). Trimming removed 3 bases at V and 6 bases at J, with 13 bases between. The CDR3 is 14 residues long. CDR1 KGHSH and CDR2 LQKENI come from the germline V gene. CDR3 in amino acids: CASSPPNDRDTQYF. The CDR3 nucleotides are TGTGCCAGCTCACCCCCGAACGACAGGGATACGCAGTATTTT.

This clonotype was found many times. The chain joins TRBV7-2 to TRBJ2-6; no reliable D call. Looked up from germline, CDR1 is SGHTA and CDR2 is FQGNSA. The CDR3 contains 14 residues. The V end was cut by 0 bases, the J end by 2 bases, with 2 bases between. CDR3 sequence (DNA): TGTGCCAGCAGCTTAGCGACTGGGGCCAACGTCCTGACTTTC. This sequence encodes CASSLATGANVLTF.